Shown below are 19 T cell receptor beta chains from a single sample sequenced in a study of blood T cell repertoires in COVID-19. Libraries were prepared by immunoSEQ multiplex PCR; TCRdb keeps only in-frame clonotypes and omits some of them. The data show 100,000 to 120,000 clones, around 76% seen once. The sequenced sample consisted of peripheral blood. These receptor sequences come from a woman aged 80 or over with acute or convalescent COVID-19.

The chain uses TRBV19 and TRBJ1-2, with a weak D call TRBD1 (6 bases). The V and J ends lost 6 bases and 1 base respectively, with 15 bases between them. Germline CDR1 LNHDA, CDR2 SQIVND (reference sequence). This CDR3 region has 15 residues. The CDR3 loop reads CASSKPWTDNYGYTF. Written as DNA, the CDR3 is TGTGCCAGTAGCAAACCTTGGACAGATAACTATGGCTACACCTTC. Combining the CDR3 with reference TRBV19 and TRBJ1-2 gives the whole variable domain DGGITQSPKYLFRKEGQNVTLSCEQNLNHDAMYWYRQDPGQGLRLIYYSQIVNDFQKGDIAEGYSVSREKKESFPLTVTSAQKNPTAFYLCASSKPWTDNYGYTFGSGTRLTVV.

CDR3 region: CASSIREIYGYTF. Written as DNA, the CDR3 is TGTGCCAGCAGCATACGGGAAATATATGGCTACACCTTC. The genes are TRBV3-1 (or the pseudogene TRBV3-2) and TRBJ1-2, with no clear D. CDR1 is LGHDT, CDR2 YNNKEL, per germline (reference sequence). The CDR3 totals 13 residues. Trimming stripped 5 bases from V and 5 bases from J, with 12 bases between.

In the case of this clone: Additional DNA sequences in this sample encode the identical CDR3. Here the CDR3 reads CASSPWTSGGYNEQFF. The CDR3 coding sequence is TGTGCCAGCAGCCCCTGGACTAGCGGGGGGTACAATGAGCAGTTCTTC. The V gene is TRBV3-1 (or the pseudogene TRBV3-2), the J gene TRBJ2-1, with 14 bases lining up with TRBD2. This CDR3 region has 16 residues. In germline, CDR1 is LGHDT, CDR2 YNNKEL (reference sequence). Trimming removed 4 bases from V and 4 bases from J; junction bases left unmatched: 3.

V and J are TRBV5-1 and TRBJ2-3, with D possibly TRBD2 on 6 matching bases. V lost 4 bases and J lost 5, with 14 bases in between. This CDR3 comprises 14 residues. Per germline, CDR1 SGHRS and CDR2 YFSETQ. The CDR3 DNA sequence: TGCGCCAGCAGCCAGGGACTGGCAAGAGATACGCAGTATTTT. It translates to CASSQGLARDTQYF.

The chain employs TRBV28 and TRBJ2-1, with 14 bases that match TRBD2. In germline, CDR1 is MDHEN, CDR2 SYDVKM. After removal of 6 bases from V and 7 bases from J, the junction contained 5 bases not matched to a gene. The CDR3 is 15 residues long. CDR3 sequence reads: CASSPRTSGRNEQFF. The CDR3 nucleotides are TGTGCCAGCAGCCCCAGGACTAGCGGGAGGAATGAGCAGTTCTTC.

The CDR3 DNA reads TGCGCCAGCAGCCAAGCGAGACAGGGGGCGTACGAGCAGTACTTC. It yields the protein CASSQARQGAYEQYF. The V call is TRBV4-1, the J call TRBJ2-7, with 10 bases lining up with TRBD1. CDR3 length: 15 residues. Trimming cost V 1 base and J 4 bases; bases outside gene matches: 4. CDR1 and CDR2 (germline): MGHRA, YSYEKL.

V and J are TRBV19 and TRBJ2-3; no clear D. The CDR3 consists of 13 residues. V lost 6 bases and J 3 bases, leaving 10 bases between the germline ends. The germline gives CDR1 LNHDA, CDR2 SQIVND (reference sequence). The CDR3 bases are TGTGCCAGTAGATTTAGAAAGACAGATACGCAGTATTTT. Protein: CASRFRKTDTQYF.

This clone was seen only once. The rearrangement joins TRBV11-2 to TRBJ1-1, with D perhaps matching TRBD1 (5 bases). The germline V gene encodes CDR1 SGHAT and CDR2 FQNNGV. This CDR3 has 15 residues. With 4 bases removed from V and 3 bases from J, the gap between germline ends came to 15 bases. CDR3 in DNA: TGTGCCAGCAGCTCCCGGGGGGGGTGGGACACTGAAGCTTTCTTT. As protein: CASSSRGGWDTEAFF.

The rearrangement joins TRBV5-1 to TRBJ2-7; TRBD1 aligns across 7 bases. This CDR3 has 15 residues. Germline assignment: CDR1 SGHRS and CDR2 YFSETQ. The ends lost 0 bases at V and 4 bases at J; junction bases unmatched: 7. The CDR3 loop is CASSLGYRGIYEQYF. In DNA, the CDR3 is TGCGCCAGCAGCTTGGGATACAGGGGAATTTACGAGCAGTACTTC. Filled out from reference TRBV5-1 and TRBJ2-7, the complete variable domain reads KAGVTQTPRYLIKTRGQQVTLSCSPISGHRSVSWYQQTPGQGLQFLFEYFSETQRNKGNFPGRFSGRQFSNSRSEMNVSTLELGDSALYLCASSLGYRGIYEQYFGPGTRLTVT.

V is TRBV2 and J is TRBJ1-5; 9 bases line up with TRBD1. V lost 6 bases to trimming and J lost 0 bases; unmatched junction nucleotides: 15. Germline-derived CDR1 and CDR2 are SNHLY and FYNNEI. The CDR3 has 19 amino acids. The CDR3 nucleotides read TGTGCCAGCAGGGGAGATCGACAGGGGGGTCCCTATAGCAATCAGCCCCAGCATTTT. It yields the protein CASRGDRQGGPYSNQPQHF.

The gene calls are TRBV7-9 and TRBJ1-1, with a possible D match to TRBD1 (6 bases). Looked up from germline, CDR1 is SEHNR and CDR2 is FQNEAQ (reference sequence). The CDR3 is 13 amino acids. Trimming shortened V by 8 bases and J by 3 bases, and 13 bases separated the two germline ends. The CDR3 DNA reads as TGTGCCAGCCGCGGGGGGCGGGACACTGAAGCTTTCTTT. Its translation: CASRGGRDTEAFF.

A few counts support this clone. This chain joins TRBV2 and TRBJ1-5, with D possibly matching TRBD1 (5 bases). V was pared by 6 bases and J by 3 bases, with 9 bases between. The CDR3 is 13 residues long. Germline V lookup: CDR1 SNHLY, CDR2 FYNNEI. The CDR3 sequence: CASRTEHNQPQHF. CDR3 coding DNA: TGTGCCAGCAGGACAGAGCACAATCAGCCCCAGCATTTT.

J is TRBJ2-7 and V is TRBV5-1; D ambiguous. Per germline, CDR1 SGHRS and CDR2 YFSETQ. V gave up 0 bases and J gave up 0 bases, with 10 bases separating them. This CDR3 has 15 residues. DNA for the CDR3: TGCGCCAGCAGCTTGGGCGGCTCGAGCTCCTACGAGCAGTACTTC. Amino acids: CASSLGGSSSYEQYF.

The chain uses TRBV5-1 and TRBJ2-5; the match to TRBD2 covers 10 bases. Germline lookup yields CDR1 SGHRS and CDR2 YFSETQ. V dropped 4 bases and J dropped 5; count of bases not matched to a gene: 14. CDR3 length: 17 amino acids. The CDR3 region is CASSISPIAGGGETQYF. In DNA form, the CDR3 reads TGCGCCAGCAGCATATCCCCTATAGCGGGGGGTGGGGAGACCCAGTACTTC.

CDR3 sequence reads: CASSWGQSYNEQFF. The CDR3 nucleotides are TGTGCCAGCAGCTGGGGACAGAGCTACAATGAGCAGTTCTTC. V usage is TRBV7-9 and J usage is TRBJ2-1; 7 nucleotides agree with TRBD1. CDR3 length equals 14 residues. After removal of 4 bases from V and 3 bases from J, the junction contained 3 bases not matched to a gene. From germline, CDR1 is SEHNR and CDR2 FQNEAQ (reference sequence).

This clone is a singleton in its sample. The chain carries TRBV10-3 and TRBJ2-3; D ambiguous. Between the trimmed V and J ends, which lost 6 bases and 4 bases, there was a span of 8 bases. Germline lookup yields CDR1 ENHRY and CDR2 SYGVKD. The CDR3 totals 12 residues. The CDR3 here is CAIRTSPDTQYF. The CDR3 DNA is TGTGCCATCAGGACTTCACCAGATACGCAGTATTTT.

This chain uses TRBV19 with TRBJ1-1; no clear D gene. The germline CDR1 and CDR2 sequences are LNHDA and SQIVND (reference sequence). Trimming removed 3 bases from V and 5 bases from J, with 19 bases in between. The CDR3 extends over 16 amino acids. The CDR3 spells CASSMPGLGRRTEAFF. For the CDR3, the DNA is TGTGCCAGTAGTATGCCGGGTTTGGGGAGGAGGACTGAAGCTTTCTTT.

This clone was observed once. The chain is built from TRBV9 and TRBJ1-4; 7 bases map to TRBD1. Looked up from germline, CDR1 is SGDLS and CDR2 is YYNGEE. The CDR3 is 19 residues long. V lost 3 bases to trimming and J lost 6 bases; unmatched junction nucleotides: 20. CDR3 region: CASSDDYLMTEGADEKLFF. Here the CDR3 DNA reads TGTGCCAGCAGCGACGACTACCTAATGACTGAGGGGGCGGATGAAAAACTGTTTTTT.

This clone came up a few times. The chain combines TRBV7-9 with TRBJ2-1; 9 bases are a match to TRBD2. Germline V gives CDR1 SEHNR, CDR2 FQNEAQ (reference sequence). After removal of 5 bases from V and 7 bases from J, the junction contained 9 bases not matched to a gene. This CDR3 has 15 residues. The CDR3 nucleotides read TGTGCCAGCAGCGAATATAGCGGGAGCATGAATGAGCAGTTCTTC. Translated: CASSEYSGSMNEQFF.